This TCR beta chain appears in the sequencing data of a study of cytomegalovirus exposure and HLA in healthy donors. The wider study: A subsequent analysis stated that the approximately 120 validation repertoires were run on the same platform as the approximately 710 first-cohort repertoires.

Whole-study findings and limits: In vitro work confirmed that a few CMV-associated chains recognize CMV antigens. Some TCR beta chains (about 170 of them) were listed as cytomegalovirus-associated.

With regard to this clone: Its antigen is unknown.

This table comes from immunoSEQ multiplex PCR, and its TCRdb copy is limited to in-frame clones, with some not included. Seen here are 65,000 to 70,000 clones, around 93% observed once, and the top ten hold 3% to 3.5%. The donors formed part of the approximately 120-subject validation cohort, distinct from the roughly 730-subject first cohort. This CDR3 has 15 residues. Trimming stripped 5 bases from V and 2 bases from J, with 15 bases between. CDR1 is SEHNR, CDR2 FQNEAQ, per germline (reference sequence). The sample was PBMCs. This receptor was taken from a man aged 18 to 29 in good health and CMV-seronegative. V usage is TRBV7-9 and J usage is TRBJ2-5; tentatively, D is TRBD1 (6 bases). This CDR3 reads CASSPMTGTQETQYF. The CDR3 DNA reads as TGTGCCAGCAGCCCGATGACAGGAACGCAAGAGACCCAGTACTTC.